Included here is one T cell receptor beta chain sequence, with context. This sample is drawn from a study of response to subunit inactivated influenza vaccine. Using its own MiXCR run on the RT-PCR reads, TCRdb lists one record per CDR3 protein. In the table there are 500,000 or so distinct CDR3 sequences, 16% of which are singletons. The source is a man aged 50 to 75 who received an inactivated influenza vaccine. Source: CD4+ T cells sorted from PBMCs, taken roughly 24 months after vaccination.

CDR3 in DNA: TGTGCCAGTAGTTCGGGGACAGGGGGCTGGTATGAGCAGTTCTTC. It yields the protein CASSSGTGGWYEQFF. V usage is TRBV19 and J usage is TRBJ2-1; TRBD1 matches at 12 bases. Germline values: CDR1 LNHDA, CDR2 SQIVND (reference sequence). The ends lost 5 bases at V and 8 bases at J; junction bases unmatched: 7. CDR3 size: 15 residues.